This TCR beta chain was retrieved from a study of T cell clones after liver transplantation. Study summary: In this trial, immunosuppression withdrawal was attempted within 2 years of liver transplant.

The germline V gene encodes CDR1 LGHNA and CDR2 YNFKEQ. V lost 4 bases to trimming and J lost 6 bases, with 16 bases between them. The CDR3 spans 14 residues. The table came from immunoSEQ multiplex PCR; TCRdb's copy has only in-frame clones and leaves some out. This sample has tens of thousands of clones, with about 70% found just once. A note on this clone: Its antigen is still unknown.

Whole-study results and caveats: In a couple of subjects, few donor cells limited the measurable donor-reactive repertoire.

The TCR comes from a human donor who received a liver transplant. The sequencing here drew on CD4+ T cells from blood, taken before liver transplant. The chain links TRBV4-2 to TRBJ2-7; a weak D match, TRBD2 (6 bases). The DNA for the CDR3 is TGTGCCAGCAGCCCCATACCGGTGGGGGGCGAGCAGTACTTC. This gives the protein CASSPIPVGGEQYF.